One sample yielded the 32 T cell receptor beta chains listed below, sequenced in a study of response to subunit inactivated influenza vaccine. Each CDR3 protein is one row after TCRdb ran MiXCR on the RT-PCR reads. The table lists more than 450,000 distinct CDR3 sequences, over 9.5% of them singletons, with about 10% in the top ten. The starting material was PBMCs from blood, obtained on the day of vaccination. These receptors all stem from a man aged 50-59 years who received an inactivated influenza vaccine.

The chain carries TRBV20-1 and TRBJ2-7; D not resolved. The CDR3 contains 14 residues. Germline-derived CDR1 and CDR2 are DFQATT and SNEGSKA (reference sequence). V dropped 3 bases and J dropped 0 bases, with 12 bases sitting between them. The CDR3 protein is CSASSGSNSYEQYF. The CDR3 nucleotides read TGCAGTGCTAGTTCAGGTTCTAACTCCTACGAGCAGTACTTC.

The DNA of the CDR3 is TGTGCCAGCAGCTTAACGGTGCGGGAGGGCCCCGGGGAGCTGTTTTTT. Its protein product is CASSLTVREGPGELFF. The chain employs TRBV7-3 and TRBJ2-2; TRBD2 matches at 9 bases. Germline V gives CDR1 SGHTA, CDR2 FQGTGA. V lost 0 bases, J lost 6 bases, and 5 bases stayed unmatched. The CDR3 covers 16 residues.

This clonotype appeared a few times. The V call is TRBV5-1, the J call TRBJ2-4; a weak D match, TRBD1 (5 bases). CDR3 length equals 14 residues. V lost 1 base to trimming and J lost 4 bases, with 9 bases between them. Per the germline V gene, CDR1 is SGHRS and CDR2 is YFSETQ. The CDR3 DNA follows: TGCGCCAGCAGCTTGTCAAACAGGAAAAACATTCAGTACTTC. Its translation: CASSLSNRKNIQYF.

This clonotype showed up just a few times. V and J are TRBV15 and TRBJ2-2, with 8 bases lining up with TRBD2. Germline V CDR1 and CDR2: LNHNV, YYDKDF (reference sequence). The CDR3 runs 18 residues. The V and J ends lost 2 bases and 0 bases, in that order; junction bases with no gene match: 8. The CDR3 here is CATSRIAGNPSNTGELFF. DNA of the CDR3: TGTGCCACCAGCAGAATAGCGGGGAATCCATCGAACACCGGGGAGCTGTTTTTT.

The chain has TRBV27 and TRBJ1-2, with no clear D. CDR1 and CDR2 (germline): MNHEY, SMNVEV (reference sequence). The ends were cut back, 6 bases at V and 8 bases at J, with 13 bases in the middle. The CDR3 has 12 amino acids. CDR3 nucleotides: TGTGCCAGCAGCCCGGCCGGCCTAGGCTACACCTTC. This sequence encodes CASSPAGLGYTF.

This clonotype occurred a few times. The chain uses TRBV4-1 and TRBJ2-5; tentative D call: TRBD1 (6 bases). The germline V and J ends were trimmed by 1 base and 2 bases, with 11 bases remaining between them. CDR1 and CDR2 from the germline V gene are MGHRA and YSYEKL. CDR3 length equals 15 residues. The CDR3 sequence: CASSQVGRGQETQYF. DNA for the CDR3: TGCGCCAGCAGCCAAGTTGGCAGGGGACAAGAGACCCAGTACTTC.

This clonotype was counted a few times. The chain is built from TRBV7-6 and TRBJ2-1; 14 nucleotides align to TRBD2. J gave up 7 bases and V 5 bases, and 1 base lay outside the gene matches. The CDR3 is 14 amino acids. Germline lookup yields CDR1 SGHVS and CDR2 FNYEAQ. CDR3 protein: CASSGTSGGNEQFF. CDR3 bases: TGTGCCAGCAGCGGGACTAGCGGGGGTAATGAGCAGTTCTTC.

This clonotype was observed a handful of times. J is TRBJ2-7 and V is TRBV11-2; tentative D call: TRBD1 (7 bases). The V end lost 1 base, the J end lost 7 bases, and 17 bases lay between the germline ends. Germline CDR1 SGHAT, CDR2 FQNNGV. The CDR3 is 15 residues long. The CDR3 loop is CASSLAQGGPGEQYF. In DNA form, the CDR3 reads TGTGCCAGCAGCTTAGCGCAGGGGGGCCCTGGGGAGCAGTACTTC. Together with reference TRBV11-2 and TRBJ2-7, the CDR3 gives the full variable domain: EAGVAQSPRYKIIEKRQSVAFWCNPISGHATLYWYQQILGQGPKLLIQFQNNGVVDDSQLPKDRFSAERLKGVDSTLKIQPAKLEDSAVYLCASSLAQGGPGEQYFGPGTRLTVT.

The CDR3 sequence is CASSPGTSSLQEEQFF. As DNA, the CDR3 is TGCGCCAGCAGCCCGGGCACTAGCAGTTTACAAGAGGAGCAGTTCTTC. V gene TRBV5-1 combines with J gene TRBJ2-1, with D maybe TRBD2 (6 bases). The CDR3 consists of 16 residues. Germline loops: CDR1 SGHRS, CDR2 YFSETQ. Trimming stripped 4 bases from V and 10 bases from J, with 24 bases between.

The J gene is TRBJ1-2, the V gene TRBV7-9; D is ambiguous. Trimming removed 2 bases at V and 4 bases at J, with 8 bases between. The CDR3 is 13 amino acids. Germline V CDR1 and CDR2: SEHNR, FQNEAQ (reference sequence). DNA of the CDR3: TGTGCCAGCAGCTTACTCAGTCTCTATGGCTACACCTTC. Translation gives CASSLLSLYGYTF.

This clonotype was observed a few times. The genes are TRBV11-2 and TRBJ1-1; D not certain. The V gene's germline CDR1 is SGHAT and CDR2 FQNNGV. The CDR3 is 14 residues long. V was pared by 0 bases and J by 6 bases, with 11 bases between. The CDR3 nucleotides read TGTGCCAGCAGCTTAGAACCGGCCCGGGCTGAAGCTTTCTTT. Translated, it gives CASSLEPARAEAFF.

V gene TRBV5-4 combines with J gene TRBJ2-1, with 12 bases identical to TRBD2. The length of the CDR3 is 17 residues. Germline V gives CDR1 SGHNT, CDR2 YYREEE (reference sequence). The junction had 3 bases not matched to a gene; V was cut back by 0 bases and J by 2 bases. CDR3 in amino acids: CASSLGPSGGAYNEQFF. The CDR3, as DNA: TGTGCCAGCAGCTTGGGCCCTAGCGGGGGGGCCTACAATGAGCAGTTCTTC.

As to this clonotype: One end of the junction does not line up with germline, which may come from a read error. V is TRBV7-9 and J is TRBJ2-1; 10 nucleotides align to TRBD2. The V gene's germline CDR1 is SEHNR and CDR2 FQNEAQ (reference sequence). This CDR3 has 15 amino acids. The CDR3 DNA reads as TGTGCCAGCAGCTTAGCGCCTAGCGGGGGCTTCGAGCAGCTCTTC. This sequence encodes CASSLAPSGGFEQLF. Full variable domain (remainder filled in from reference TRBV7-9 and TRBJ2-1): DTGVSQNPRHKITKRGQNVTFRCDPISEHNRLYWYRQTLGQGPEFLTYFQNEAQLEKSRLLSDRFSAERPKGSFSTLEIQRTEQGDSAMYLCASSLAPSGGFEQLFGPGTRLTVL.

This clonotype was counted a few times. The J gene is TRBJ2-3, the V gene TRBV2; D possibly uses TRBD1 or TRBD2 (5 bases each). The CDR3 totals 16 residues. The germline V gene encodes CDR1 SNHLY and CDR2 FYNNEI. The germline V and J ends were trimmed by 6 bases and 0 bases, with 16 bases remaining between them. In DNA form, the CDR3 reads TGTGCCAGCAGGAAAGGGACGGGGATTAGCACAGATACGCAGTATTTT. It yields the protein CASRKGTGISTDTQYF.

This clonotype came up a few times. J is TRBJ2-7 and V is TRBV20-1; D uncertain. The CDR3 contains 15 residues. Germline CDR1 is DFQATT and CDR2 is SNEGSKA (reference sequence). V dropped 3 bases and J dropped 0 bases, with 15 bases sitting between them. The chain's CDR3 is CSARSRGRTSYEQYF. CDR3 DNA sequence: TGCAGTGCTAGGTCCCGTGGACGGACCTCCTACGAGCAGTACTTC.

This clonotype turned up a few times. This sequence joins TRBV20-1 and TRBJ2-5; TRBD2 aligns across 7 bases. After removal of 1 base from V and 7 bases from J, the junction contained 9 bases not matched to a gene. The CDR3 contains 14 residues. The germline V gene encodes CDR1 DFQATT and CDR2 SNEGSKA (reference sequence). This CDR3 is CSARGRGVRLTQYF. In DNA form, the CDR3 reads TGCAGTGCTAGAGGCCGGGGGGTTAGGTTGACCCAGTACTTC.

The chain has TRBV6-5 and TRBJ1-6, with D unclear. Germline CDR1 is MNHEY and CDR2 is SVGAGI. With 2 bases removed from V and 3 bases from J, the gap between germline ends came to 14 bases. The CDR3 has 17 amino acids. DNA of the CDR3: TGTGCCAGCAGTTACAACACCGGTCAGCTCTATAATTCACCCCTCCACTTT. Amino acid sequence: CASSYNTGQLYNSPLHF.

The chain joins TRBV24-1 to TRBJ2-1; D call uncertain. CDR3 length: 14 amino acids. The germline V and J ends were trimmed by 0 bases and 11 bases, with 13 bases remaining between them. Germline lookup yields CDR1 KGHDR and CDR2 SFDVKD. The CDR3 reads CATSDLGLPSQQFF. Written as DNA, the CDR3 is TGTGCCACCAGTGATTTGGGCCTGCCATCCCAGCAGTTCTTC.

The gene calls are TRBV7-9 and TRBJ2-7, with D perhaps matching TRBD1 (6 bases). This CDR3 region has 12 residues. The germline V gene has CDR1 SEHNR and CDR2 FQNEAQ (reference sequence). Trimming left V 5 bases short and J 7 bases short, with 12 bases between. The CDR3 DNA reads TGTGCCAGCAGCGCAGGGGCCTGGGAGCAGTACTTC. Encoded protein: CASSAGAWEQYF.

This clonotype appeared a few times. The V call is TRBV7-2, the J call TRBJ1-2; D ambiguous. This CDR3 contains 15 residues. V was pared by 0 bases and J by 2 bases, with 10 bases between. Germline V gives CDR1 SGHTA, CDR2 FQGNSA. The CDR3 loop reads CASSLAVGQNYGYTF. The CDR3 nucleotides read TGTGCCAGCAGCTTAGCCGTCGGGCAGAACTATGGCTACACCTTC.

This clonotype was seen ten or more times. The chain employs TRBV4-1 and TRBJ2-1; D gene ambiguous. The CDR3 has 16 amino acids. V was clipped by 0 bases and J by 4 bases, with 13 bases between them. Germline CDR1 is MGHRA and CDR2 is YSYEKL. The CDR3 reads CASSQDGWQLYNEQFF. The CDR3, as DNA: TGCGCCAGCAGCCAAGATGGGTGGCAGTTGTACAATGAGCAGTTCTTC.

This rearrangement joins TRBV20-1 to TRBJ2-7; TRBD1 matches at 9 bases. With V trimmed by 0 bases and J by 3 bases, 15 bases remained unmatched. The CDR3 totals 18 residues. Germline V gene lookup returns CDR1 DFQATT and CDR2 SNEGSKA (reference sequence). The CDR3 region has the DNA TGCAGTGCTAGAGATTATGGTTTCGACGGGACAGGGCTCTACGAGCAGTACTTC. Translated, it gives CSARDYGFDGTGLYEQYF.

This clonotype came up many times. V gene TRBV20-1 combines with J gene TRBJ1-1; D gene unclear. CDR1 DFQATT and CDR2 SNEGSKA come from the germline V gene (reference sequence). The length of the CDR3 is 8 residues. Deletions cut 6 bases from V and 9 bases from J, with 5 bases between. The CDR3 region is CSAPQAFF. The CDR3 nucleotides read TGCAGTGCCCCACAAGCTTTCTTT.

This clonotype has at least ten counts. The chain recombines TRBV4-2 with TRBJ2-5; TRBD2 matches at 10 bases. This CDR3 region has 14 residues. CDR1 and CDR2 from the germline V gene are LGHNA and YNFKEQ. V was clipped by 8 bases and J by 4 bases; unmatched bases: 7. For the CDR3, the DNA is TGTGCCAGCTCAAGCGGGGGGGCCTTAGAGACCCAGTACTTC. It yields the protein CASSSGGALETQYF.

This clonotype has only a few counts. CDR3 nucleotide sequence: TGTGCCAGCAGCTTAAACCTTGGGCACGAGCAGTACTTC. Amino acid sequence: CASSLNLGHEQYF. The chain recombines TRBV7-9 with TRBJ2-7; D gene unclear. The V end lost 2 bases, the J end lost 5 bases, and 10 bases lay between the germline ends. The CDR3 sequence is 13 residues long. The germline CDR1 and CDR2 sequences are SEHNR and FQNEAQ (reference sequence).

This clonotype has a count of ten or more. The chain has TRBV30 and TRBJ1-2, with D unclear. The CDR3 is 12 amino acids. Germline loops: CDR1 GTSNPN, CDR2 SVGIG (reference sequence). Trimming took 3 bases from V and 4 from J, leaving 9 bases between them. The CDR3 reads CAWRAGGYGYTF. CDR3 DNA: TGTGCCTGGAGGGCCGGTGGCTATGGCTACACCTTC.

In this sample, this clonotype turned up once. The chain carries TRBV7-9 and TRBJ2-2, with 7 nucleotides matching TRBD1. CDR3 length: 14 amino acids. J was trimmed by 6 bases and V by 5 bases; bases with no gene match: 6. Per germline, CDR1 SEHNR and CDR2 FQNEAQ (reference sequence). CDR3 amino acids: CASSATTGPGELFF. The DNA for the CDR3 is TGTGCCAGCAGCGCGACGACAGGGCCCGGGGAGCTGTTTTTT. Complete variable domain (other parts from reference TRBV7-9 and TRBJ2-2): DTGVSQNPRHKITKRGQNVTFRCDPISEHNRLYWYRQTLGQGPEFLTYFQNEAQLEKSRLLSDRFSAERPKGSFSTLEIQRTEQGDSAMYLCASSATTGPGELFFGEGSRLTVL.

The rearrangement links TRBV7-9 to TRBJ2-7; the D gene is possibly TRBD1 (5 bases). The V end lost 3 bases, the J end lost 5 bases, and 8 bases lay between the germline ends. CDR1 SEHNR and CDR2 FQNEAQ come from the germline V gene (reference sequence). The CDR3 length is 12 residues. The CDR3 region has the DNA TGTGCCAGCAGCTTTCAGGGCCACGAGCAGTACTTC. It translates to CASSFQGHEQYF.

This clonotype was counted many times. The chain links TRBV2 to TRBJ2-3; 7 bases fit TRBD1. V lost 8 bases and J lost 0; bases outside the gene matches: 8. The CDR3 is 15 amino acids. Germline CDR1 is SNHLY and CDR2 is FYNNEI. CDR3 residues: CASVRDSLSTDTQYF. DNA for the CDR3: TGTGCCAGCGTCCGGGACAGCCTTAGCACAGATACGCAGTATTTT.

This chain links TRBV19 with TRBJ2-1; TRBD2 matches at 9 bases. Germline loops: CDR1 LNHDA, CDR2 SQIVND (reference sequence). The CDR3 is 14 amino acids. J lost 5 bases, V lost 9 bases, and 8 bases had no gene match. The DNA of the CDR3 is TGTGCCAGCGGCTTAGCGGGAGCCCACAATGAGCAGTTCTTC. This translates into CASGLAGAHNEQFF.

Note on this clonotype: The conserved final phenylalanine or tryptophan is absent from the CDR3, which likely points to a read error. The CDR3 bases are TGCGCCAGCAGTACCCGGACTAGCGCAGATACGCAGTATTCT. Translating it yields CASSTRTSADTQYS. This rearrangement joins TRBV5-1 to TRBJ2-3; TRBD2 matches at 9 bases. The V segment lost 5 bases and the J segment 4 bases; nucleotides outside the gene matches: 5. The CDR3 sequence is 14 residues long. CDR1 and CDR2 (germline): SGHRS, YFSETQ.

This chain joins TRBV9 and TRBJ2-2; 8 nucleotides agree with TRBD1. V shed 6 bases, J shed 1 base, and the junction held 5 bases outside the gene matches. CDR3 size: 15 residues. Germline assignment: CDR1 SGDLS and CDR2 YYNGEE. Here the CDR3 reads CASKRGTGNTGELFF. CDR3 sequence (DNA): TGTGCCAGCAAAAGAGGGACAGGGAACACCGGGGAGCTGTTTTTT.